The clone carrying this TCR beta chain was found a few times. Its antigen is currently unknown. This specimen comes from a study of OX40 agonist ivuxolimab in advanced cancers. The wider study: Patients treated during dose escalation were battling hepatocellular carcinoma, melanoma, renal cell or head and neck cancer. Notes on the study in general: Clonal expansion from baseline to week 6 occurred in both CD4+ and CD8+ T cells. Relative to CD4+, CD8+ T cells held more expanded clones on average.

Data came from immunoSEQ multiplex PCR; TCRdb stores just in-frame clones and leaves some out. The sample records 19,000 or so clones, roughly four fifths being singletons. The CDR3 is made up of 12 amino acids. V lost 2 bases and J lost 5; bases outside the gene matches: 0. Germline CDR1 and CDR2: LNHDA and SQIVND (reference sequence). Autoimmune disease history or systemic immunosuppression led to patient exclusion. The sequencing here drew on CD4+ or CD8+ T cells sorted from blood, taken in a trial of the OX40 agonist ivuxolimab. The sequence was collected from an adult with an advanced solid tumor such as melanoma, head and neck, liver or kidney cancer. This chain connects TRBV19 to TRBJ2-7; 7 bases agree with TRBD1. The CDR3 region is CASSITGDEQYF. For the CDR3, the DNA is TGTGCCAGTAGTATAACAGGGGACGAGCAGTACTTC.